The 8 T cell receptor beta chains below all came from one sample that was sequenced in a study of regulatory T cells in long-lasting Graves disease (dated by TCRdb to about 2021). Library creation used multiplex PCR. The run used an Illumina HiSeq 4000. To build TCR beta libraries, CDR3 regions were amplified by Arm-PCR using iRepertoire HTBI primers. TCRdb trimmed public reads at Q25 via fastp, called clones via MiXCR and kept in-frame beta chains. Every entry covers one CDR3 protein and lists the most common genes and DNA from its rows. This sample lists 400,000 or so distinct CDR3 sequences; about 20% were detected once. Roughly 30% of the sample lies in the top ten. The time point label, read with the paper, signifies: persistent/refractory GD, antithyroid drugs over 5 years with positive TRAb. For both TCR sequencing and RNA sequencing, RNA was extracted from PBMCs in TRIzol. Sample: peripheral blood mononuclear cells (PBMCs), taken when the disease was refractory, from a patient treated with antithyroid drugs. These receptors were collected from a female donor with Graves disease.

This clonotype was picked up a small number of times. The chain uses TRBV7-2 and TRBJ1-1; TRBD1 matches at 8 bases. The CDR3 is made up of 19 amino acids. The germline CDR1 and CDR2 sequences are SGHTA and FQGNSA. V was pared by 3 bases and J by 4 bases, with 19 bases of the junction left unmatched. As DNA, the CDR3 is TGTGCCAGCAGCTTCCCCAGGGGGCCGGGTTTCGTTCGGGGCACTGAAGCTTTCTTT. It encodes CASSFPRGPGFVRGTEAFF.

CDR3 protein: CASSAQENYGYTF. The DNA of the CDR3 is TGTGCCAGCAGCGCACAGGAAAACTATGGCTACACCTTC. The rearrangement links TRBV7-6 to TRBJ1-2; D is perhaps TRBD1 (5 bases). There are 13 residues in the CDR3. The V gene lost 5 bases and the J gene lost 2 bases, with 9 bases spanning the gap. CDR1 and CDR2 from the germline V gene are SGHVS and FNYEAQ.

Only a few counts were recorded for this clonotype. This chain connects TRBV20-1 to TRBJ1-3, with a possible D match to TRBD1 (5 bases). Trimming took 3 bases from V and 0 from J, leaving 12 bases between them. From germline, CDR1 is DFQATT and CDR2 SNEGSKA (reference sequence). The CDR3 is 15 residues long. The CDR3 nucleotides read TGCAGTGCTAGTCCAGGGATGCGCTCTGGAAACACCATATATTTT. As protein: CSASPGMRSGNTIYF.

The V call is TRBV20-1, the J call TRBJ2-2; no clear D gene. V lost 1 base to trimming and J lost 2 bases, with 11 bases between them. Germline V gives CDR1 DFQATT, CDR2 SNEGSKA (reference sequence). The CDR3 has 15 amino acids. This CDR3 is CSARGQTINTGELFF. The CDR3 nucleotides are TGCAGTGCTAGAGGCCAGACAATTAACACCGGGGAGCTGTTTTTT.

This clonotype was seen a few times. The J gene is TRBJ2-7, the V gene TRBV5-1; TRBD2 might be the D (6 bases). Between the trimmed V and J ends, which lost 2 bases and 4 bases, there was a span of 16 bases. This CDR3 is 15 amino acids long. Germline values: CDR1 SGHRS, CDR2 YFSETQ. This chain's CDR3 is CASSLLDGSPYEQYF. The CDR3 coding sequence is TGCGCCAGCAGCTTATTAGACGGGAGCCCTTACGAGCAGTACTTC.

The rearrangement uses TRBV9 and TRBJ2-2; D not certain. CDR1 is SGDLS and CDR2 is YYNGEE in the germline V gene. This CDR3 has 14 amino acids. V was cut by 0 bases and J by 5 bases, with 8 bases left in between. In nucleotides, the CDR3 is TGTGCCAGCAGCGTAGTAGGAACAACCGGGGAGCTGTTTTTT. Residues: CASSVVGTTGELFF.

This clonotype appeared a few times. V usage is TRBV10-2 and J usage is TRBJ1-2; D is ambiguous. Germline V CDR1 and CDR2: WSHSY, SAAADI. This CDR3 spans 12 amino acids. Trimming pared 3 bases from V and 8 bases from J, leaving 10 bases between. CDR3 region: CASSEGGSGYTF. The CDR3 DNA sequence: TGCGCCAGCAGTGAAGGAGGCTCAGGCTACACCTTC.

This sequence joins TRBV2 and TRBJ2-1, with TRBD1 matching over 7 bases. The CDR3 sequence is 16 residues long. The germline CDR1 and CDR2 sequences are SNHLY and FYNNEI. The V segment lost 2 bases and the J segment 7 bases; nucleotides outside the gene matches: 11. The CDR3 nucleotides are TGTGCCAGCAGTGAACCTTACTGGACAGGTCATAATGAGCAGTTCTTC. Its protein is CASSEPYWTGHNEQFF. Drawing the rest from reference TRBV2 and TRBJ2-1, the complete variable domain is EPEVTQTPSHQVTQMGQEVILRCVPISNHLYFYWYRQILGQKVEFLVSFYNNEISEKSEIFDDQFSVERPDGSNFTLKIRSTKLEDSAMYFCASSEPYWTGHNEQFFGPGTRLTVL.